The 6 T cell receptor beta chains presented below share a single source sample, sequenced in a study of breast tumors, draining lymph nodes, adjacent tissues. Samples came from axillary lymph nodes draining the breast cancer. TCRdb analysed the multiplex PCR reads with MiXCR anew, one entry per CDR3 protein. Here the sample spans about 89,000 distinct CDR3 sequences, more than 25% being singletons. The sequencing input was axillary lymph node tissue. All receptors come from a female donor with breast cancer. Some clones in this sample may be carry-over from other donors' samples.

This clonotype was found many times. A much larger clone differs by one base, so this may be a read error. The chain recombines TRBV10-3 with TRBJ2-7; TRBD2 aligns across 7 bases. The CDR3 runs 17 residues. Per germline, CDR1 ENHRY and CDR2 SYGVKD. Trimming at V came to 2 bases and at J to 5 bases, leaving 15 bases not matched to a gene. This CDR3 reads CAISEPPLASAGNEQYF. CDR3 nucleotides: TGTGCCATCAGTGAGCCCCCACTAGCGTCCGCAGGAAACGAGCAGTACTTC.

This clonotype was recorded many times. The rearrangement uses TRBV19 and TRBJ1-2; the D is unclear. V lost 3 bases and J 4 bases, leaving 9 bases between the germline ends. The CDR3 is made up of 13 amino acids. The germline gives CDR1 LNHDA, CDR2 SQIVND (reference sequence). CDR3 region: CASSMTQIYGYTF. The CDR3 DNA is TGTGCCAGTAGTATGACACAGATCTATGGCTACACCTTC.

This chain links TRBV20-1 with TRBJ1-4; no firm D call. With 2 bases removed from V and 0 bases from J, the gap between germline ends came to 7 bases. Germline CDR1 is DFQATT and CDR2 is SNEGSKA (reference sequence). The CDR3 extends over 14 amino acids. This CDR3 is CSARPGATNEKLFF. For the CDR3, the DNA is TGCAGTGCTAGACCCGGGGCAACTAATGAAAAACTGTTTTTT.

This clonotype was observed many times. The chain uses TRBV6-1 and TRBJ2-5; D not certain. The CDR3 loop spans 13 amino acids. Germline assignment: CDR1 MNHNS and CDR2 SASEGT. The V and J ends lost 7 bases and 1 base respectively, with 10 bases between them. CDR3 in amino acids: CASNLESQETQYF. The CDR3 bases are TGTGCCAGCAACTTAGAGAGCCAAGAGACCCAGTACTTC.

In its sample, this clonotype was seen many times. This chain uses TRBV5-4 with TRBJ2-5; 7 bases line up with TRBD1. CDR3 length equals 14 residues. The germline gives CDR1 SGHNT, CDR2 YYREEE (reference sequence). The trim removed 4 bases at V and 2 bases at J, leaving 5 bases unmatched. The DNA of the CDR3 is TGTGCCAGCAGCGACCCGGGACAGCAAGAGACCCAGTACTTC. Protein sequence: CASSDPGQQETQYF.

This clonotype has a count of ten or more. The chain combines TRBV7-2 with TRBJ2-7, with 8 bases lining up with TRBD1. Losses at the gene ends were 2 bases for V and 7 bases for J; bases not matched to a gene: 4. The length of the CDR3 is 13 residues. Looked up from germline, CDR1 is SGHTA and CDR2 is FQGNSA. CDR3 nucleotide sequence: TGTGCCAGCAGCTTAACAGGGGGTCGGGAGCAGTACTTC. Its protein product is CASSLTGGREQYF.